This T cell receptor beta chain is drawn from a study of T cell changes during pregnancy in multiple sclerosis. The data were produced by immunoSEQ multiplex PCR, yet TCRdb's version contains in-frame clones alone and is incomplete. Of around 35,000 clones listed, around nine tenths are singletons. The CDR3 spans 16 residues. Germline CDR1 SGHTA, CDR2 FQGNSA. V dropped 5 bases and J dropped 0 bases, with 11 bases sitting between them. The chain carries TRBV7-2 and TRBJ1-6; D unresolved. This clonotype was obtained from a female donor with multiple sclerosis, enrolled in a pregnancy study. This sample comprised CD4+ T cells from peripheral blood mononuclear cells, obtained in the second trimester of pregnancy. The CDR3 DNA follows: TGTGCCAGCAGCCTACTTCGTGGCTCCTATAATTCACCCCTCCACTTT. Encoded protein: CASSLLRGSYNSPLHF. The complete variable domain, with remaining parts taken from reference TRBV7-2 and TRBJ1-6, reads GAGVSQSPSNKVTEKGKDVELRCDPISGHTALYWYRQSLGQGLEFLIYFQGNSAPDKSGLPSDRFSAERTGGSVSTLTIQRTQQEDSAVYLCASSLLRGSYNSPLHFGNGTRLTVT.